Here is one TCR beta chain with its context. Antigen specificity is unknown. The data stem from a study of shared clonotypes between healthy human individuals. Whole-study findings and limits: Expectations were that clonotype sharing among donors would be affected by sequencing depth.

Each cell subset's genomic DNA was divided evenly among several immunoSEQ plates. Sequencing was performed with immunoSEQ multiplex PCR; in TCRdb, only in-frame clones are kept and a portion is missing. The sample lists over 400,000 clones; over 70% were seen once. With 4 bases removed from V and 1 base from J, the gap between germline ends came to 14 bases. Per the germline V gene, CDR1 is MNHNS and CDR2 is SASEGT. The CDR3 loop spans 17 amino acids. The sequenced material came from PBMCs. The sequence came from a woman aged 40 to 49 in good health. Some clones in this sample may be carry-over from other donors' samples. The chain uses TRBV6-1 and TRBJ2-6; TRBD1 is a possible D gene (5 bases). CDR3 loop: CASSVRGLGSGANVLTF. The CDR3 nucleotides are TGTGCCAGCAGTGTAAGGGGCCTAGGGTCTGGGGCCAACGTCCTGACTTTC.